The rows below give T cell receptor beta chains drawn from one sample of a study of cytomegalovirus exposure and HLA in healthy donors. Produced via immunoSEQ multiplex PCR; TCRdb's table is partial and in-frame only. The repertoire holds 300,000 to 450,000 clones, with 86% as singletons. The sequencing sample was made of PBMCs. These receptors all stem from a woman under 30 in good health and CMV-seronegative. Both conserved end residues are part of each CDR3. The D gene is left open where the match is weak. The listing skips clone size in some rows; elsewhere it reads once, few, many or a size class.

>TRBV2|TRBD2|-|TRBJ2-3
CASSGTSATDTQYF
TGTGCCAGCAGTGGGACTAGCGCCACGGATACGCAGTATTTT
>TRBV19|-|few|TRBJ1-2
CASSIVSTAYGYTF
TGTGCCAGTAGTATAGTATCGACAGCCTATGGCTACACCTTC
>TRBV18|TRBD1|-|TRBJ2-5
CASSLQGIETQYF
TGTGCCAGCTCACTACAGGGGATAGAGACCCAGTACTTC
>TRBV7-2|-|-|TRBJ2-7
CASSPVPAGSYEQYF
TGTGCCAGCAGCCCCGTGCCCGCCGGTTCCTACGAGCAGTACTTC
>TRBV6-6|-|-|TRBJ1-5
CASSYFRGGQPQHF
TGTGCCAGCAGTTACTTCCGGGGGGGTCAGCCCCAGCATTTT
>TRBV5-6|TRBD1|-|TRBJ1-1
CASSFPGQGEAFF
TGTGCCAGCAGCTTTCCGGGACAGGGCGAAGCTTTCTTT
>TRBV5-6|TRBD1|-|TRBJ1-1
CASSLQGPRSTEAFF
TGTGCCAGCAGCTTACAGGGGCCCAGGAGCACTGAAGCTTTCTTT
>TRBV7-9|TRBD1|-|TRBJ1-2
CASSLEGAQGYTF
TGTGCCAGCAGCTTAGAGGGGGCGCAAGGCTACACCTTC
>TRBV5-6|-|-|TRBJ2-4
CASSPQGTSYIQYF
TGTGCCAGCAGCCCCCAGGGGACCAGTTATATTCAGTACTTC
>TRBV7-7|-|-|TRBJ2-5
CASSARGAIETQYF
TGTGCCAGCAGCGCCCGGGGAGCGATAGAGACCCAGTACTTC
>TRBV6-6|-|-|TRBJ1-3
CASTWGAGNTIYF
TGTGCCAGCACATGGGGGGCTGGAAACACCATATATTTT
>TRBV6-6|TRBD1|-|TRBJ2-7
CASRNGQGASYEQYF
TGTGCCAGCAGGAATGGCCAGGGGGCGAGCTACGAGCAGTACTTC
>TRBV7-9|-|-|TRBJ1-3
CASSLIRGGGNTIYF
TGTGCCAGCAGCTTAATCCGGGGTGGTGGAAACACCATATATTTT
>TRBV7-6|TRBD1|-|TRBJ2-7
CASSLRQGSEQYF
TGTGCCAGCAGCCTCCGACAGGGTAGCGAGCAGTACTTC
>TRBV4-2|-|-|TRBJ2-1
CASSQVGVKSSYNEQFF
TGTGCCAGCAGCCAAGTCGGAGTGAAGAGCTCCTACAATGAGCAGTTCTTC
>TRBV7-6|-|-|TRBJ1-1
CASSLNRDTEAFF
TGTGCCAGCAGCCTTAACAGGGATACTGAAGCTTTCTTT
>TRBV5-8|TRBD1|-|TRBJ2-1
CASSLRYGQGPSNEQFF
TGTGCCAGCAGCTTGAGGTATGGACAGGGCCCTTCCAATGAGCAGTTCTTC
>TRBV7-8|TRBD2|-|TRBJ2-1
CASSSHPLAVGEQFF
TGTGCCAGCAGCTCCCACCCTCTAGCGGTGGGTGAGCAGTTCTTC
>TRBV30|-|-|TRBJ1-5
CAWSSGGNQPQHF
TGTGCCTGGAGTTCGGGAGGGAATCAGCCCCAGCATTTT
>TRBV4-1|TRBD2|-|TRBJ2-4
CASSQGVLAETNIQYF
TGCGCCAGCAGCCAAGGGGTCCTAGCGGAGACAAACATTCAGTACTTC
>TRBV27|TRBD1|-|TRBJ1-5
CASSFRQGSQPQHF
TGTGCCAGCAGTTTCAGACAGGGGTCTCAGCCCCAGCATTTT